In its sample, the clone carrying this T cell receptor beta chain was seen a few times. Antigen unknown. These data originate in a study of vaccination effects on CD4 cells after COVID-19. Broader study findings: Whether induced by infection or by vaccine, clones showed marked clonal contraction late after vaccination. Convalescent patients were scarce, and early post-infection timepoints were absent.

The CDR3 sequence is 13 residues long. Germline lookup yields CDR1 SEHNR and CDR2 FQNEAQ (reference sequence). V was trimmed by 5 bases and J by 0 bases, leaving 6 bases between them. Only in-frame clones appear in the TCRdb table, and some are missing; sequencing was by immunoSEQ multiplex PCR. The sample yields tens of thousands of clones, around four fifths seen once. Viral peptide pool expansion of antigen-specific CD4+ T cells preceded sequencing in the ViraFEST assay. Isolating CD4+ T cells followed less than 12 days of culture. This TCR was sampled from a human donor who received a COVID-19 vaccine. Material: CD4+ T cells from PBMCs cultured with HCoV-229E spike peptides, obtained before COVID-19 vaccination. The chain carries TRBV7-9 and TRBJ2-3; no reliable D call. CDR3: CASSPDSTDTQYF. CDR3 nucleotide sequence: TGTGCCAGCAGCCCCGATAGCACAGATACGCAGTATTTT.